Here is one T cell receptor beta chain with its context. This sample stems from a study of shared clonotypes between healthy human individuals. CDR1 is SQVTM, CDR2 ANQGSEA, per germline. The CDR3 runs to 14 residues. V lost 6 bases to trimming and J lost 0 bases, with 12 bases between them. Assay used: immunoSEQ multiplex PCR; TCRdb lists only in-frame clones, some missing. Of 2 million to 2.5 million clones in the sample, roughly 92% are singletons; the top ten hold about 0.36%. The specimen was naive CD4+ T cells from PBMCs. Subset: CD45RA+ positively selected. The chain couples TRBV29-1 to TRBJ1-3; D possibly corresponds to TRBD1 (5 bases). The clonotype originates from a man in his late teens or twenties in good health. Some clones in this sample may be carry-over from other donors' samples. In nucleotides, the CDR3 is TGCAGCGTCCAGGGTTTCCACTCTGGAAACACCATATATTTT. Translation gives CSVQGFHSGNTIYF.